The entry that follows covers one T cell receptor beta chain sequence. Its antigen is undetermined. This sample stems from a study of multiple sclerosis patients with progressive multifocal leukoencephalopathy. Assay used: immunoSEQ multiplex PCR; TCRdb lists only in-frame clones, some missing. The profile shows 20,000 to 30,000 clones, around 90% of them singletons. Indicated time point: more than ten months of natalizumab therapy. Germline V gene lookup returns CDR1 SGHRS and CDR2 YFSETQ. Deletions cut 3 bases from V and 0 bases from J, with 9 bases between. The CDR3 runs 14 residues. Study-level findings and limits: Before and during natalizumab, the clones expanded at PML already existed. Lower normalized Shannon entropy suggested reduced TRB diversity in most PML patients.

The source was PBMCs, collected from a patient treated with natalizumab. The TCR was taken from a man aged 25 to 40 with multiple sclerosis. V is TRBV5-1 and J is TRBJ2-5; D might be TRBD1 (5 bases). The CDR3 nucleotides are TGCGCCAGCAGCTGGGCCAGGGACCAAGAGACCCAGTACTTC. Encoded protein: CASSWARDQETQYF.